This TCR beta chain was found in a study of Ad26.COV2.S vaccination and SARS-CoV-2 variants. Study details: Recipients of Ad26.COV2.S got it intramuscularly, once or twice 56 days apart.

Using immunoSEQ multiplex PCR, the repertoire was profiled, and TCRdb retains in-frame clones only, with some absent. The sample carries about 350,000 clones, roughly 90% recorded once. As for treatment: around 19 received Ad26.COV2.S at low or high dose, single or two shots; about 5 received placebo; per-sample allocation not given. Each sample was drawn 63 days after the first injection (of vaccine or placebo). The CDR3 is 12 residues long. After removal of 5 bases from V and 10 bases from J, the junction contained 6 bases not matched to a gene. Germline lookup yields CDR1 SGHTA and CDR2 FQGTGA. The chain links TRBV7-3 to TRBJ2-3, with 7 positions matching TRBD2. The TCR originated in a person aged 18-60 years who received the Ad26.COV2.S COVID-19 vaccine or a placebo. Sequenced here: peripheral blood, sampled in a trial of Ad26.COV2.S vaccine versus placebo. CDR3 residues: CASSIGLESQYF. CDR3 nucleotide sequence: TGTGCCAGCAGCATCGGACTAGAATCGCAGTATTTT.